The clone carrying this TCR beta chain came up many times. Its specificity is not known. These data come from a study of T cells in Graves' hyperthyroidism and ophthalmopathy. General study findings and limits: Blood also showed most of the thyroid clonotypes that were expanded above 0.001.

Patients having uncontrolled infection, another autoimmune disease, pregnancy or lactation were not included. The CDR3 length is 13 residues. Deletions cut 6 bases from V and 3 bases from J, with 14 bases between. Germline loops: CDR1 DFQATT, CDR2 SNEGSKA (reference sequence). The source material, RNA transcripts, was used to amplify TCR beta CDR3 regions. The TCR CDR3 was amplified in a first-round RT-PCR using the HTBI primer set. TCRdb passed the multiplex PCR reads through MiXCR, listing each CDR3 protein once. The top ten hold roughly 24% of the sample, which has over 250,000 distinct CDR3 sequences, 20% to 30% seen once.

V is TRBV20-1 and J is TRBJ1-2; a weak D match, TRBD1 (5 bases). This TCR came from a man aged 35 to 55 with Graves' hyperthyroidism that later progressed to Graves' ophthalmopathy. The material sequenced was blood. The CDR3 region has the DNA TGCAGTGCCCCGGGGCCTAGGGACTATGGCTACACCTTC. This encodes CSAPGPRDYGYTF.